One and the same sample provided the 14 T cell receptor beta chains below, sequenced in a study of cytomegalovirus exposure and HLA in healthy donors (dated by TCRdb to 2015 to 2018). Libraries were constructed by the immunoSEQ multiplex PCR assay. The multiplex PCR relied on a mix of 60 forward primers for TCR Vbeta segments and 13 reverse primers for TCR Jbeta segments. TCRdb re-hosts the immuneACCESS table, in-frame sequences only. Its copies lack some clones; in the studies checked, an unresolved V gene accounts for under half of them, and the cause for the rest is not known. In this sample the table shows tens of thousands of clones, around three quarters of which occur a single time. Clones ranked in the top ten supply 4.6% of the sample. The sequenced material came from PBMCs. Receptors originate from a woman aged 40 to 55 in good health and CMV-seropositive.

The chain recombines TRBV12-5 with TRBJ2-1; 14 nucleotides match TRBD2. Losses at the gene ends were 5 bases for V and 6 bases for J; bases not matched to a gene: 9. Germline V gives CDR1 LGHNT, CDR2 FRNRAP. CDR3 length: 17 amino acids. The CDR3 protein is CASGLGLAGVGINEQFF. CDR3 DNA: TGTGCTAGTGGTCTGGGACTAGCGGGAGTAGGAATCAATGAGCAGTTCTTC.

This clone was detected once. The chain combines TRBV13 with TRBJ1-1, with 9 bases fitting TRBD1. This CDR3 contains 16 residues. Per the germline V gene, CDR1 is PRHDT and CDR2 is FYEKMQ (reference sequence). V lost 8 bases and J lost 0; bases outside the gene matches: 10. In DNA form, the CDR3 reads TGTGCCAGCTGTATCGCCGGGACAGGGTTGAACACTGAAGCTTTCTTT. This encodes CASCIAGTGLNTEAFF.

This chain connects TRBV19 to TRBJ1-2; D uncertain. V was cut by 2 bases and J by 3 bases, with 10 bases left in between. Per the germline V gene, CDR1 is LNHDA and CDR2 is SQIVND (reference sequence). This CDR3 has 14 residues. As DNA, the CDR3 is TGTGCCAGTAGTATAATACACACAGACTATGGCTACACCTTC. It translates to CASSIIHTDYGYTF.

The CDR3, as DNA: TGTGCCAGCAGCTTGGGGCAGGCTAACCGGGGAGGCTACACCTTC. This translates into CASSLGQANRGGYTF. V and J are TRBV5-4 and TRBJ1-2; the D is unclear. The CDR3 covers 15 residues. With 0 bases removed from V and 8 bases from J, the gap between germline ends came to 17 bases. Germline CDR1 and CDR2: SGHNT and YYREEE (reference sequence).

The chain carries TRBV4-3 and TRBJ2-1; TRBD2 aligns across 8 bases. Germline-derived CDR1 and CDR2 are LGHNA and YSLEER. V shed 0 bases and J 7 bases; nucleotides not matched to a gene: 5. The CDR3 runs 15 residues. CDR3 in DNA: TGCGCCAGCAGCCAAGATCTAGGGACTAGAAATGAGCAGTTCTTC. The encoded protein is CASSQDLGTRNEQFF.

The rearrangement uses TRBV6-5 and TRBJ2-5, with 7 bases matching TRBD1. Germline V gives CDR1 MNHEY, CDR2 SVGAGI. The V gene end was trimmed by 5 bases and the J gene end by 7 bases; junction bases not matched to a gene: 7. This CDR3 contains 13 residues. CDR3 sequence (DNA): TGTGCCAGCAGTCCCCGGGACAGTGTGACCCAGTACTTC. This encodes CASSPRDSVTQYF.

The chain recombines TRBV12-5 with TRBJ2-5; no firm D call. The CDR3 is 12 amino acids. The ends were cut back, 4 bases at V and 7 bases at J, with 10 bases in the middle. Germline CDR1 LGHNT, CDR2 FRNRAP. The chain's CDR3 is CASGSTSGTQYF. CDR3 in DNA: TGTGCTAGTGGTTCCACCAGTGGGACCCAGTACTTC.

V gene TRBV7-9 combines with J gene TRBJ2-7; D may be TRBD2 (6 bases). Germline-derived CDR1 and CDR2 are SEHNR and FQNEAQ (reference sequence). Trimming removed 1 base from V and 5 bases from J, with 12 bases in between. The CDR3 is 14 amino acids. The CDR3 DNA follows: TGTGCCAGCAGCTTAGTAACTACTAGCCACGAGCAGTACTTC. It encodes CASSLVTTSHEQYF.

The J gene is TRBJ2-1, the V gene TRBV4-3; 12 nucleotides agree with TRBD2. The CDR3 consists of 17 residues. Germline V gene sequence: CDR1 LGHNA, CDR2 YSLEER. V gave up 0 bases and J gave up 4 bases; unmatched junction bases: 4. CDR3 protein: CASSQDLTSGSYNEQFF. CDR3 in DNA: TGCGCCAGCAGCCAAGATTTGACTAGCGGGAGTTACAATGAGCAGTTCTTC.

The chain employs TRBV2 and TRBJ1-3; 8 bases fit TRBD1. Germline CDR1 SNHLY, CDR2 FYNNEI. The CDR3 contains 13 residues. With 6 bases clipped from V and 8 bases from J, the junction kept 6 bases outside the gene matches. CDR3 DNA sequence: TGTGCCAGCAGCCGACAGGACAGGGACACCATATATTTT. Protein sequence: CASSRQDRDTIYF. Full variable domain (remainder filled in from reference TRBV2 and TRBJ1-3): EPEVTQTPSHQVTQMGQEVILRCVPISNHLYFYWYRQILGQKVEFLVSFYNNEISEKSEIFDDQFSVERPDGSNFTLKIRSTKLEDSAMYFCASSRQDRDTIYFGEGSWLTVV.

This clone ranks as medium-sized. The V call is TRBV6-1, the J call TRBJ2-1; 10 bases agree with TRBD2. The length of the CDR3 is 14 residues. The V gene end was trimmed by 7 bases and the J gene end by 6 bases; junction bases not matched to a gene: 6. The germline V gene has CDR1 MNHNS and CDR2 SASEGT. CDR3 protein: CASNEASGSNEQFF. CDR3 in DNA: TGTGCCAGCAATGAGGCTAGCGGGAGCAATGAGCAGTTCTTC.

The CDR3, as DNA: TGTGCCAGCACCCAACTAGCGGGAGTGGGGGAGCAGTACTTC. This sequence encodes CASTQLAGVGEQYF. The J gene is TRBJ2-7, the V gene TRBV2; 11 bases map to TRBD2. Per germline, CDR1 SNHLY and CDR2 FYNNEI. The J segment lost 7 bases and the V segment lost 7 bases, leaving 9 bases of the junction unmatched. The CDR3 is made up of 14 amino acids.

The chain combines TRBV18 with TRBJ2-7; 10 bases align to TRBD2. The CDR3 length is 14 residues. The ends lost 6 bases at V and 0 bases at J; junction bases unmatched: 2. The V gene's germline CDR1 is KGHSH and CDR2 LQKENI. In DNA, the CDR3 is TGTGCCAGCTCCCCTAGCGGGAGCTCCTACGAGCAGTACTTC. Amino acid sequence: CASSPSGSSYEQYF.

This rearrangement joins TRBV27 to TRBJ2-3; tentatively, D is TRBD1 (6 bases). The CDR3 runs to 18 residues. CDR1 and CDR2 (germline): MNHEY, SMNVEV (reference sequence). V lost 0 bases and J lost 0, with 16 bases in between. CDR3 sequence: CASSLSPAGALSTDTQYF. CDR3 bases: TGTGCCAGCAGTTTATCCCCAGCAGGGGCCCTTAGCACAGATACGCAGTATTTT.